This TCR beta chain is from a study of blood T cells in healthy people across ages. Study-wide findings and caveats: While age rose, TCR beta diversity per million T cells dropped in a roughly linear way.

Sample-barcoded 5' priming and a J-beta primer mix drove a second PCR of about 6 to 12 cycles. A 12-random-nucleotide template-switch adaptor tagged each cDNA molecule. From the 5' RACE reads, TCRdb called clonotypes with MiXCR, one entry per CDR3 protein. The table shows hundreds of thousands of distinct CDR3 sequences, with about 30% occurring only once. Germline loops: CDR1 MNHEY, CDR2 SVGAGI. V lost 2 bases to trimming and J lost 3 bases, with 7 bases between them. The CDR3 extends over 13 amino acids. With respect to this clonotype: No antigen is known for it.

V gene TRBV6-5 combines with J gene TRBJ1-1; D gene unclear. The material sequenced was blood. This sequence originates from a woman of 80 years or more in good health. The CDR3 sequence: CASSYKADTEAFF. CDR3 sequence (DNA): TGTGCCAGCAGTTACAAGGCGGACACTGAAGCTTTCTTT.